This entry lists 11 T cell receptor beta chains sequenced from one sample in a study of blood T cell repertoires in COVID-19. Sequencing was performed with immunoSEQ multiplex PCR; in TCRdb, only in-frame clones are kept and a portion is missing. Of 310,000 or so clones in the sample, 90% were seen once. The sample comprised PBMCs or T cells enriched from blood (not recorded which). Receptors originate from a woman under 30 with acute COVID-19.

The gene calls are TRBV30 and TRBJ2-1, with 9 bases aligning to TRBD2. Germline CDR1 reads GTSNPN; CDR2 reads SVGIG (reference sequence). Trimming cost V 2 bases and J 3 bases; bases outside gene matches: 2. This CDR3 has 14 amino acids. The CDR3 DNA follows: TGTGCCTGGAGTCAGACTAGCGGCTACAATGAGCAGTTCTTC. Amino acids: CAWSQTSGYNEQFF.

This chain links TRBV7-8 with TRBJ2-6; 11 nucleotides agree with TRBD2. CDR1 and CDR2 (germline): SGHVS, FQNEAQ. The CDR3 is 19 amino acids. Trimming took 4 bases from V and 0 from J; bases not matched to a gene: 8. The CDR3 DNA follows: TGTGCCAGCAGCTCCCTAGCGGGAGGACGCCGCTCTGGGGCCAACGTCCTGACTTTC. Protein sequence: CASSSLAGGRRSGANVLTF.

The chain recombines TRBV15 with TRBJ2-7; D is possibly TRBD1 (6 bases). The CDR3 runs to 14 residues. Germline-derived CDR1 and CDR2 are LNHNV and YYDKDF (reference sequence). Trimming stripped 3 bases from V and 2 bases from J, with 11 bases between. In DNA, the CDR3 is TGTGCCACCAGCAGGGACAGACTGACCTACGAGCAGTACTTC. As protein: CATSRDRLTYEQYF.

This clone appeared once. The rearrangement uses TRBV5-1 and TRBJ1-2; TRBD1 agrees at 8 bases. V lost 4 bases to trimming and J lost 7 bases; unmatched junction nucleotides: 3. This CDR3 is built from 12 residues. Germline V gene sequence: CDR1 SGHRS, CDR2 YFSETQ. The CDR3 spells CASSPGQGGYTF. The DNA for the CDR3 is TGCGCCAGCAGCCCAGGACAGGGTGGCTACACCTTC.

The DNA of the CDR3 is TGCGCCAGCAGTGAGTCACCGACATGGGGCCAGTACTTC. Its translation is CASSESPTWGQYF. The chain uses TRBV10-1 and TRBJ2-7, with D possibly being TRBD1 (5 bases). V was trimmed by 0 bases and J by 10 bases, leaving 13 bases between them. Germline V gene data show CDR1 as WNHNN and CDR2 as SYGVQD (reference sequence). The length of the CDR3 is 13 residues.

This chain connects TRBV9 to TRBJ2-3, with D possibly TRBD1 on 5 matching bases. The CDR3 spans 14 residues. The V and J ends lost 3 bases and 2 bases respectively, with 10 bases between them. Germline loops: CDR1 SGDLS, CDR2 YYNGEE. The DNA for the CDR3 is TGTGCCAGCAGCGCCGTTGGGGCCACAGATACGCAGTATTTT. It is translated as CASSAVGATDTQYF.

The genes are TRBV10-3 and TRBJ2-1; perhaps TRBD2 as D (5 bases). The CDR3 has 15 residues. Trimming took off 3 bases at V and 3 bases at J, with 12 bases between the two ends. Per the germline V gene, CDR1 is ENHRY and CDR2 is SYGVKD. CDR3 sequence: CAISDSLADYNEQFF. Here the CDR3 DNA reads TGTGCCATCAGTGATAGTCTAGCTGACTACAATGAGCAGTTCTTC.

This chain joins TRBV28 and TRBJ2-1, with 9 bases that match TRBD2. Trimming cost V 5 bases and J 6 bases; bases outside gene matches: 11. The germline CDR1 and CDR2 sequences are MDHEN and SYDVKM. The CDR3 has 16 residues. CDR3 residues: CASSPQILAGLNEQFF. In DNA form, the CDR3 reads TGTGCCAGCAGTCCCCAGATCCTAGCGGGACTCAATGAGCAGTTCTTC.

This sequence joins TRBV28 and TRBJ1-2; D may be TRBD1 (6 bases). The V and J ends lost 8 bases and 7 bases respectively, with 20 bases between them. Germline V gives CDR1 MDHEN, CDR2 SYDVKM. This CDR3 has 14 amino acids. This chain's CDR3 is CASYYRGAAIGYTF. In DNA form, the CDR3 reads TGTGCCAGCTATTACCGGGGGGCAGCGATTGGCTACACCTTC.

In its sample, this clone was seen once. This rearrangement joins TRBV5-1 to TRBJ2-1; 10 bases fit TRBD2. Germline values: CDR1 SGHRS, CDR2 YFSETQ. This CDR3 comprises 17 residues. V dropped 1 base and J dropped 6; count of bases not matched to a gene: 10. The DNA for the CDR3 is TGCGCCAGCAGCTTGATCGCTAGCGGGAGTCGGGCCAATGAGCAGTTCTTC. This sequence encodes CASSLIASGSRANEQFF.

V usage is TRBV4-1 and J usage is TRBJ1-6; D is unresolved. CDR3 size: 15 residues. The V and J ends lost 1 base and 7 bases respectively, with 11 bases between them. The V gene's germline CDR1 is MGHRA and CDR2 YSYEKL. CDR3 sequence reads: CASSQVSPVNSPLHF. In DNA, the CDR3 is TGCGCCAGCAGCCAAGTTTCCCCTGTAAATTCACCCCTCCACTTT.